These T cell receptor beta chains were read from a single sample in a study of blood T cell repertoires in COVID-19. This table comes from immunoSEQ multiplex PCR, and its TCRdb copy is limited to in-frame clones, with some not included. The table shows some 490,000 clones, with roughly nine tenths occurring only once. Sequences were obtained from PBMCs or T cells enriched from blood (not recorded which). These receptors were collected from a woman aged 60-70 years who had recovered from COVID-19. CDR3s include the opening cysteine and the closing phenylalanine or tryptophan. A D gene is named only where the DNA matches it firmly. Not all rows give a size; the values are once, few, many and, for expanded clones, a class.

few	TRBV4-1	NA	TRBJ1-3	CASRGGSAVGGNTIYF	TGCGCCAGCAGAGGCGGTTCGGCAGTTGGTGGAAACACCATATATTTT
NA	TRBV27	NA	TRBJ1-4	CASSTPGGKLFF	TGTGCCAGCAGTACACCGGGAGGAAAACTGTTTTTT
NA	TRBV6-5	TRBD1	TRBJ1-1	CATRDVTGGTEAFF	TGTGCCACTCGGGACGTCACAGGGGGCACTGAAGCTTTCTTT
few	TRBV6-5	TRBD2	TRBJ2-1	CASRPPTSGYNEQFF	TGTGCCAGCAGACCCCCGACTAGCGGCTACAATGAGCAGTTCTTC
NA	TRBV10-1	TRBD1	TRBJ2-5	CASSEWDRGRRETQYF	TGCGCCAGCAGTGAGTGGGACAGGGGGCGGAGAGAGACCCAGTACTTC
few	TRBV18	TRBD1	TRBJ2-4	CASSPPQTGLAKNIQYF	TGTGCCAGCTCACCACCCCAGACAGGGCTAGCCAAAAACATTCAGTACTTC
NA	TRBV27	NA	TRBJ2-6	CASSLTAGANVLTF	TGTGCCAGCAGTTTAACAGCTGGGGCCAACGTCCTGACTTTC
NA	TRBV29-1	NA	TRBJ2-5	CSVGKGLRGETQYF	TGCAGCGTTGGTAAGGGACTTCGAGGGGAGACCCAGTACTTC
NA	TRBV10-3	NA	TRBJ1-1	CAISPILNTEAFF	TGTGCCATCAGTCCTATTCTGAACACTGAAGCTTTCTTT
NA	TRBV10-2	NA	TRBJ1-3	CASSVQPWVTIYF	TGCGCCAGCAGTGTACAGCCCTGGGTCACCATATATTTT
once	TRBV20-1	TRBD1	TRBJ2-7	CSASGSEAGGGEEQYF	TGCAGTGCTAGTGGTTCAGAGGCAGGGGGCGGAGAAGAGCAGTACTTC
NA	TRBV19	NA	TRBJ1-2	CASRGDGYTF	TGTGCCAGTAGGGGCGATGGCTACACCTTC
NA	TRBV6-5	NA	TRBJ2-1	CASTWTVYNEQFF	TGTGCCAGCACATGGACAGTCTACAATGAGCAGTTCTTC
NA	TRBV2	NA	TRBJ2-3	CASSGGGSVDTQYF	TGTGCCAGCAGTGGGGGGGGCAGTGTAGATACGCAGTATTTT
NA	TRBV6-5	NA	TRBJ1-1	CASREQGLNTEAFF	TGTGCCAGCAGAGAGCAGGGCCTGAACACTGAAGCTTTCTTT
NA	TRBV5-1	TRBD2	TRBJ2-1	CASSLATSGYNEQFF	TGCGCCAGCAGCTTGGCAACTAGCGGCTACAATGAGCAGTTCTTC
NA	TRBV19	NA	TRBJ1-3	CASTHGGTGGNTIYF	TGTGCCAGTACCCATGGAGGGACCGGTGGAAACACCATATATTTT
once	TRBV18	NA	TRBJ1-1	CASSPNQGRVTEAFF	TGTGCCAGCTCACCCAACCAGGGGCGGGTTACTGAAGCTTTCTTT
NA	TRBV5-1	NA	TRBJ2-7	CASSLTISDEQYF	TGCGCCAGCAGCTTGACTATTAGCGACGAGCAGTACTTC
NA	TRBV4-2	NA	TRBJ2-2	CASSQDVGGGTGELFF	TGTGCCAGCAGCCAAGATGTGGGGGGAGGCACCGGGGAGCTGTTTTTT
NA	TRBV4-2	NA	TRBJ1-3	CASSQDTPGNTIYF	TGTGCCAGCAGCCAAGACACTCCTGGAAACACCATATATTTT
once	TRBV7-6	NA	TRBJ2-6	CASSTQVSGANVLTF	TGTGCCAGCAGCACCCAGGTTTCTGGGGCCAACGTCCTGACTTTC
NA	TRBV7-9	TRBD1	TRBJ1-1	CASRLTDRLNTEAFF	TGTGCCAGCAGACTAACGGACAGGTTGAACACTGAAGCTTTCTTT
NA	TRBV9	NA	TRBJ1-5	CASSPTGSNQPQHF	TGTGCCAGCAGTCCTACAGGGAGCAATCAGCCCCAGCATTTT
NA	TRBV5-6	TRBD1	TRBJ2-1	CASSSYRGAYNEQFF	TGTGCCAGCAGCTCCTACAGGGGGGCCTACAATGAGCAGTTCTTC
once	TRBV7-2	NA	TRBJ2-6	CASSLPVTGANVLTF	TGTGCCAGCAGCCTCCCAGTTACTGGGGCCAACGTCCTGACTTTC
NA	TRBV2	TRBD1	TRBJ1-2	CASTGGEGDYGYTF	TGTGCCAGCACAGGGGGCGAGGGGGACTATGGCTACACCTTC
NA	TRBV4-1	TRBD1	TRBJ1-5	CASSQVEGAFQPQHF	TGCGCCAGCAGCCAAGTAGAGGGGGCATTTCAGCCCCAGCATTTT
NA	TRBV11-3	TRBD1	TRBJ2-2	CASSLRTGTSGELFF	TGTGCCAGCAGCTTAAGGACAGGGACCTCCGGGGAGCTGTTTTTT
NA	TRBV18	TRBD1	TRBJ1-3	CASSRDQGVGNTIYF	TGTGCCAGCTCGAGAGACCAGGGGGTCGGAAACACCATATATTTT
NA	TRBV5-1	NA	TRBJ1-6	CASSLDRSPNSPLHF	TGCGCCAGCAGCTTGGACAGGAGTCCCAATTCACCCCTCCACTTT
NA	TRBV7-2	NA	TRBJ2-3	CASSLQQGSTDTQYF	TGTGCCAGCAGCTTACAGCAGGGAAGCACAGATACGCAGTATTTT
NA	TRBV5-1	NA	TRBJ2-3	CASSSLLESTDTQYF	TGCGCCAGCAGCTCCTTACTAGAAAGCACAGATACGCAGTATTTT
NA	TRBV5-1	TRBD1	TRBJ2-5	CASSLMRTGQKETQYF	TGCGCCAGCAGCTTGATGAGGACGGGACAGAAAGAGACCCAGTACTTC
NA	TRBV3-1/TRBV3-2	NA	TRBJ2-5	CASSRLRVQETQYF	TGTGCCAGCAGCCGCCTCCGGGTACAAGAGACCCAGTACTTC
NA	TRBV6-5	NA	TRBJ1-3	CASRADISGNTIYF	TGTGCCAGCAGAGCCGACATCTCTGGAAACACCATATATTTT
once	TRBV7-6	TRBD2	TRBJ2-5	CASSSSSGAKETQYF	TGTGCCAGCAGCTCCTCCAGCGGGGCTAAAGAGACCCAGTACTTC
NA	TRBV3-1/TRBV3-2	NA	TRBJ2-4	CASSQKGGRIQYF	TGTGCCAGCAGCCAAAAGGGAGGTCGCATTCAGTACTTC
NA	TRBV5-1	TRBD1	TRBJ2-3	CASSLGGTGTDTQYF	TGCGCCAGCAGCTTGGGGGGGACAGGCACAGATACGCAGTATTTT
NA	TRBV3-1/TRBV3-2	NA	TRBJ1-5	CASSPDWNNQPQHF	TGTGCCAGCAGCCCCGACTGGAACAATCAGCCCCAGCATTTT
NA	TRBV30	TRBD2	TRBJ2-3	CAWSSRAGGGTDTQYF	TGTGCCTGGAGTTCAAGAGCGGGGGGGGGCACAGATACGCAGTATTTT
NA	TRBV19	NA	TRBJ1-1	CASSIGSRGTEAFF	TGTGCCAGTAGTATCGGAAGCAGGGGCACTGAAGCTTTCTTT
NA	TRBV6-2/TRBV6-3	NA	TRBJ1-2	CASSYSFQVYGYTF	TGTGCCAGCAGTTACTCTTTTCAGGTATACGGCTACACCTTC
NA	TRBV5-1	TRBD2	TRBJ2-7	CASSSTSGSYEQYF	TGCGCCAGCAGCTCCACTAGCGGCTCCTACGAGCAGTACTTC
NA	TRBV9	NA	TRBJ2-2	CASSVGGRRGGELFF	TGTGCCAGCAGCGTAGGCGGACGACGGGGCGGGGAGCTGTTTTTT
NA	TRBV2	TRBD1	TRBJ1-3	CASRADRDSGNTIYF	TGTGCCAGCAGGGCAGACAGGGACTCTGGAAACACCATATATTTT
NA	TRBV24-1	NA	TRBJ2-3	CATSDARQSSSTDTQYF	TGTGCCACCAGTGATGCCCGACAGTCTTCTAGCACAGATACGCAGTATTTT
NA	TRBV11-2	NA	TRBJ1-5	CASGDPRVSYQPQHF	TGTGCCAGCGGAGACCCCCGGGTTTCTTATCAGCCCCAGCATTTT
NA	TRBV9	TRBD1	TRBJ1-4	CASSPGDRGTNEKLFF	TGTGCCAGCAGCCCAGGGGACAGGGGAACTAATGAAAAACTGTTTTTT
once	TRBV7-9	TRBD2	TRBJ2-3	CASSLPGLAGGSTDTQYF	TGTGCCAGCAGCTTACCGGGACTAGCGGGGGGCAGCACAGATACGCAGTATTTT
few	TRBV2	NA	TRBJ1-1	CASIADGGRAFF	TGTGCCAGCATCGCCGACGGAGGTCGAGCTTTCTTT
NA	TRBV24-1	TRBD1	TRBJ2-2	CAPRTGNTGELFF	TGTGCCCCAAGGACAGGGAACACCGGGGAGCTGTTTTTT
NA	TRBV5-1	TRBD1	TRBJ2-1	CASSLDTGGRNEQFF	TGCGCCAGCAGCTTGGATACAGGGGGCCGCAATGAGCAGTTCTTC